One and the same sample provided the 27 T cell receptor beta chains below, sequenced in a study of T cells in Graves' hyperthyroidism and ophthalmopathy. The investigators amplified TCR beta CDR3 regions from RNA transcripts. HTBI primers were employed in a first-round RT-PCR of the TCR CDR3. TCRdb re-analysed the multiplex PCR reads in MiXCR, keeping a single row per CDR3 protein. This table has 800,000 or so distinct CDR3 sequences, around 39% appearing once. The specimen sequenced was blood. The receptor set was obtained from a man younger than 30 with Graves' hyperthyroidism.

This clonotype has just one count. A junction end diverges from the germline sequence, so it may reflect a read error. The chain's CDR3 is CVSTNSPAGQETQYF. The CDR3 DNA reads TGTGTCAGCACCAATTCCCCGGCGGGGCAAGAAACCCAGTACTTC. This chain uses TRBV7-9 with TRBJ2-5; weak D call: TRBD2 (6 bases). The germline V gene has CDR1 SEHNR and CDR2 FQNEAQ (reference sequence). The length of the CDR3 is 15 residues.

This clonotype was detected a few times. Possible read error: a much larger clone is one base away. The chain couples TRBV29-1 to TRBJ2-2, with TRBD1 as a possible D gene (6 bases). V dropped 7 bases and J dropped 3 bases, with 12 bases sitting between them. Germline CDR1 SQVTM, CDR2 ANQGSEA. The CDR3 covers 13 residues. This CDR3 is CSAGAGDTGELFF. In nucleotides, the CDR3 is TGCAGCGCTGGGGCAGGGGACACCGGGGAGCTGTTTTTT.

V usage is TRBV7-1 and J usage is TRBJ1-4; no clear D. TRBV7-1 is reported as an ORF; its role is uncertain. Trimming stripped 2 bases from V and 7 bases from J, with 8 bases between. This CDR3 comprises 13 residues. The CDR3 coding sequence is TGTGCCAGCAGCTCACCCTACACTGAAAAACTGTTTTTT. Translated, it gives CASSSPYTEKLFF.

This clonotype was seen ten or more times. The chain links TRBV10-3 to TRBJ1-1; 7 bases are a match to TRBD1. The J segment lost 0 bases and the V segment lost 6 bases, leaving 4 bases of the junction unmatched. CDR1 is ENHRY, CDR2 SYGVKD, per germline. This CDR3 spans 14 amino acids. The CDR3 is CAIRRQGLNTEAFF. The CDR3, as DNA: TGTGCCATCAGGAGACAGGGCCTGAACACTGAAGCTTTCTTT.

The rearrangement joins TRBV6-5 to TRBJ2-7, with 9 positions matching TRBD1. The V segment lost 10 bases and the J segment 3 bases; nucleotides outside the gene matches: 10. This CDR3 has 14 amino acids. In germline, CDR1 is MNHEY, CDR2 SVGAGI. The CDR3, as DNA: TGTGCCACCCAAACCGGACAGGGGTACTACGAGCAGTACTTC. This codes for CATQTGQGYYEQYF.

The CDR3 sequence: CASSQEAGRGTEQYF. The DNA for the CDR3 is TGCGCCAGCAGCCAAGAAGCAGGCAGGGGTACCGAGCAGTACTTC. This chain connects TRBV4-3 to TRBJ2-7, with a weak D call TRBD1 (6 bases). This CDR3 is built from 15 residues. V was cut by 0 bases and J by 6 bases, with 15 bases left in between. CDR1 and CDR2 (germline): LGHNA, YSLEER.

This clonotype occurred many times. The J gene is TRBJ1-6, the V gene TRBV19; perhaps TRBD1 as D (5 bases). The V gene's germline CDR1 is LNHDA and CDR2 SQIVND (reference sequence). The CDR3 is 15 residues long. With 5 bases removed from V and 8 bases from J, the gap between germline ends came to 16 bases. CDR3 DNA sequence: TGTGCCAGTAGTGTAACCGGGACTGGGGATTCACCCCTCCACTTT. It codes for CASSVTGTGDSPLHF.

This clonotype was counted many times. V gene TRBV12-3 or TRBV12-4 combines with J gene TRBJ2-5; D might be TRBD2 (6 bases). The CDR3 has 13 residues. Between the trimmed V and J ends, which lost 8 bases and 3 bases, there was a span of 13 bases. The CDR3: CASGVTGEETQYF. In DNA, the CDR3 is TGTGCCAGCGGTGTTACGGGGGAAGAGACCCAGTACTTC.

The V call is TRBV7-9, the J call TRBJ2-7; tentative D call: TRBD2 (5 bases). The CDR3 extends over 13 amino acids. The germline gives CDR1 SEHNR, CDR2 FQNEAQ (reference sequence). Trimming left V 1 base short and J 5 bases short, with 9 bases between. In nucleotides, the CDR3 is TGTGCCAGCAGCTTAGGAGGGAATCACGAGCAGTACTTC. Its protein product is CASSLGGNHEQYF.

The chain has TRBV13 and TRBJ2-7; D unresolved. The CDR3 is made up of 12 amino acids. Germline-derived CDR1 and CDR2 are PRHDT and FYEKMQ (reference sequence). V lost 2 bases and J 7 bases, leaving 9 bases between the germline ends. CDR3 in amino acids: CASSLLMGEQYF. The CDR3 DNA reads TGTGCCAGCAGCTTACTCATGGGGGAGCAGTACTTC.

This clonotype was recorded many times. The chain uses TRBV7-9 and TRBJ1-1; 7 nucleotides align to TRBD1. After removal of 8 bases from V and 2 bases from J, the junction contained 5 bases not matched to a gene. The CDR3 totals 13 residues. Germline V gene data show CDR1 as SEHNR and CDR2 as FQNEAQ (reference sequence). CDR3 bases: TGTGCCAGCCTGCGGACAGGAAACACTGAAGCTTTCTTT. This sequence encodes CASLRTGNTEAFF.

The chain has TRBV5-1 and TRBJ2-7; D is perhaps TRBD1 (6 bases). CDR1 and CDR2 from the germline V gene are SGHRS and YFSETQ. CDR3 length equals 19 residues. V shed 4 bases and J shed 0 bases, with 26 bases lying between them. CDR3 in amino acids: CASSQEPGFGADSSYEQYF. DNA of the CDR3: TGCGCCAGCAGCCAAGAACCGGGGTTCGGAGCGGACAGCTCCTACGAGCAGTACTTC.

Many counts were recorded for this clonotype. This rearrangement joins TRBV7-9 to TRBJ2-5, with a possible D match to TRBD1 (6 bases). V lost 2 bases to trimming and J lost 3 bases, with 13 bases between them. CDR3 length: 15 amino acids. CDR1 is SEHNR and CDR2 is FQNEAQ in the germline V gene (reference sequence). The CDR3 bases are TGTGCCAGCAGCTTATCGCCGGGACAAGAAGAGACCCAGTACTTC. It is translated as CASSLSPGQEETQYF.

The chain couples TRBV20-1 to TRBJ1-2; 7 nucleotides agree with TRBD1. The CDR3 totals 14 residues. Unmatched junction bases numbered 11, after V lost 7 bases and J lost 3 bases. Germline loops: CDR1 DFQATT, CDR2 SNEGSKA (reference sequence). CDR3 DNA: TGCAGTGTCAGTGGCGGTACAGGGGACTATGGCTACACCTTC. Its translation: CSVSGGTGDYGYTF.

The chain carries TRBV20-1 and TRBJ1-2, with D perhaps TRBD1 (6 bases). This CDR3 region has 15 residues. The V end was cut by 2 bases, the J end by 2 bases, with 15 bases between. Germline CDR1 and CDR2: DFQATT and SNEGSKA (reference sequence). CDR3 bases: TGCAGTGCTAGACCACAGGGTGGAGGGAACTATGGCTACACCTTC. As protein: CSARPQGGGNYGYTF.

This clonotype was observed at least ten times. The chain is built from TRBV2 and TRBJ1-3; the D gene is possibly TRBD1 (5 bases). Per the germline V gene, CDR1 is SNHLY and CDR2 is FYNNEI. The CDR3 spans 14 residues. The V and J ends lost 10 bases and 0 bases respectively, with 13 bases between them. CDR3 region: CAIWSGSSGNTIYF. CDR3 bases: TGTGCCATCTGGTCAGGGAGCTCTGGAAACACCATATATTTT. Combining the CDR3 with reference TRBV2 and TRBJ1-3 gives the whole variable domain EPEVTQTPSHQVTQMGQEVILRCVPISNHLYFYWYRQILGQKVEFLVSFYNNEISEKSEIFDDQFSVERPDGSNFTLKIRSTKLEDSAMYFCAIWSGSSGNTIYFGEGSWLTVV.

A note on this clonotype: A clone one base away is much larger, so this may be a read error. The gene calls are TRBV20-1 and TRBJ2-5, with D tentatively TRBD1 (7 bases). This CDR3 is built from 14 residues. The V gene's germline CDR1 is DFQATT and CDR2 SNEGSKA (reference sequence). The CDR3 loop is CNARSGGTQETQYF. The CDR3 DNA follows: TGCAATGCTAGGTCAGGGGGGACACAAGAGACCCAGTACTTC.

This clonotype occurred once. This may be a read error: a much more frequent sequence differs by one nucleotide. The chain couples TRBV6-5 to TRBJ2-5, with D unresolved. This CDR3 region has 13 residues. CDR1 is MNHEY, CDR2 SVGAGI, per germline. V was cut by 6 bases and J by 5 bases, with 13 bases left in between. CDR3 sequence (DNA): TGTGCCAGCAGCTTCGAAAGGCTTGAGACCCAGTACTTC. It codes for CASSFERLETQYF.

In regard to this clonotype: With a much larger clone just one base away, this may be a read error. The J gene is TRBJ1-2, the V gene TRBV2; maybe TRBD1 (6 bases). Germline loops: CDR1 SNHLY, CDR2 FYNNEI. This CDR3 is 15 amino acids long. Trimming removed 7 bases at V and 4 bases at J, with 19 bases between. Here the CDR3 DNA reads TGTGCCAGCAAAGAGTCTCCCGAAGGGGGCTATGGCTACACCTTC. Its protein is CASKESPEGGYGYTF.

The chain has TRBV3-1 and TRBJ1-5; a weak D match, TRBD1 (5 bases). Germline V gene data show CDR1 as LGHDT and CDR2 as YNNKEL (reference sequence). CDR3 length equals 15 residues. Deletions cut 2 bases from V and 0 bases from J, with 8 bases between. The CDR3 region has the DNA TGTGCCAGCAGCCAAACAGGTTATAGCAATCAGCCCCAGCATTTT. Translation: CASSQTGYSNQPQHF.

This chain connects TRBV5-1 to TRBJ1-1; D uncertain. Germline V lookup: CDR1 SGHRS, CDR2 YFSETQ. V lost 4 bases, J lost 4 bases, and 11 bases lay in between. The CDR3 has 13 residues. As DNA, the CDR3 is TGCGCCAGCAGCATGACAAGTGGCACTGAAGCTTTCTTT. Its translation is CASSMTSGTEAFF.

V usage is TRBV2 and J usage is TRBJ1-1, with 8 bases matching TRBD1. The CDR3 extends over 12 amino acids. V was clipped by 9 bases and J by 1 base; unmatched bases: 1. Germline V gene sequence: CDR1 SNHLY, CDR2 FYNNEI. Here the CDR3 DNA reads TGTGCCAGGGGGACAGGGAACACTGAAGCTTTCTTT. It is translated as CARGTGNTEAFF.

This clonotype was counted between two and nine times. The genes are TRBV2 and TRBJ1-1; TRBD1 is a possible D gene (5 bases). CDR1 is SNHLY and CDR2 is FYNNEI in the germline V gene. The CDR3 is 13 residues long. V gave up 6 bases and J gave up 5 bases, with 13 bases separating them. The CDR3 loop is CASRLTGGTEAFF. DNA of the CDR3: TGTGCCAGCAGGTTAACAGGTGGAACTGAAGCTTTCTTT.

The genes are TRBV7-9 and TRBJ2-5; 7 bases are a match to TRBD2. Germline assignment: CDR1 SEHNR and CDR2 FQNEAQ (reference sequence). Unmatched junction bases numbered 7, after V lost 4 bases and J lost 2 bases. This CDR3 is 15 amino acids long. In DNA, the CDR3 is TGTGCCAGCAGCTGGGCTAGCGGAAATCAAGAGACCCAGTACTTC. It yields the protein CASSWASGNQETQYF.

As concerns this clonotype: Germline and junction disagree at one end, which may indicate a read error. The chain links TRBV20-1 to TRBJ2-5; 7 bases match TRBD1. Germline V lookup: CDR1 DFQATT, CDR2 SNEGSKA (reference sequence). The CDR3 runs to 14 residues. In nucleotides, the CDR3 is TGTGCCTGGAGTACGGGACAGACTCAAGAGACCCAGTACTTC. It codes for CAWSTGQTQETQYF.

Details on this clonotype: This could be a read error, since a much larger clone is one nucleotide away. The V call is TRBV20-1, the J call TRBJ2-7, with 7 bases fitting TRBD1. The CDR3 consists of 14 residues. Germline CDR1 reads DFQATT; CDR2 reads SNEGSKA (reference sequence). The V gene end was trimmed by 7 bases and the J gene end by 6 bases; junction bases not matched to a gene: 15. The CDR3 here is CSVQRTGSESEQYF. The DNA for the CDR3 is TGCAGTGTCCAGAGGACAGGCTCCGAGTCCGAGCAGTACTTC.

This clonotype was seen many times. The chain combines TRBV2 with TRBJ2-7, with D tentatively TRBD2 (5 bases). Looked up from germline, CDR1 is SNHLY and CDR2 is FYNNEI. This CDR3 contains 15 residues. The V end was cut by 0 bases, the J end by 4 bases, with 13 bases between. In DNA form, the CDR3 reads TGTGCCAGCAGTGAAGCAGAAGCGGCTAAGTACGAGCAGTACTTC. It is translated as CASSEAEAAKYEQYF.